The 16 T cell receptor beta chains below were found in one sample sequenced in a study of CD4 and CD8 cells across lung adenocarcinoma regions. One entry per CDR3 protein results from TCRdb running MiXCR on the PCR reads. Here the sample spans 22,000 or so distinct CDR3 sequences, approximately 49% being singletons. Source material: CD8+ T cells from the center of a lung tumor. The receptors were sampled from a female donor with lung adenocarcinoma. The CD4 and CD8 labels of this study may be unreliable.

This chain links TRBV10-3 with TRBJ2-3; perhaps TRBD1 as D (6 bases). The J call may be faulty, since TRBJ2-7 better matches the DNA end. The CDR3 is 14 amino acids. Germline lookup yields CDR1 ENHRY and CDR2 SYGVKD. The CDR3 region has the DNA TGTGCGGGGAGTGGGGGCTGTGGCCACGGTACGCAGTACTTC. Amino acids: CAGSGGCGHGTQYF.

This clonotype appeared a few times. This sequence joins TRBV7-6 and TRBJ2-6; D unresolved. CDR1 is SGHVS and CDR2 is FNYEAQ in the germline V gene. Trimming stripped 0 bases from V and 0 bases from J, with 15 bases between. The CDR3 length is 19 residues. The CDR3 nucleotides are TGTGCCAGCAGCTTAGCAATGGCCGAGTCTTCCTCTGGGGCCAACGTCCTGACTTTC. Translation gives CASSLAMAESSSGANVLTF.

The chain links TRBV7-2 to TRBJ2-1; tentative D call: TRBD2 (6 bases). The germline V gene encodes CDR1 SGHTA and CDR2 FQGNSA. V was clipped by 5 bases and J by 4 bases, with 21 bases between them. The CDR3 is made up of 17 amino acids. The CDR3 loop reads CASSRGSGGGRYNEQFF. The CDR3 DNA follows: TGTGCCAGCAGCCGCGGAAGTGGGGGAGGTAGGTACAATGAGCAGTTCTTC.

The chain uses TRBV3-1 and TRBJ2-1; D is perhaps TRBD1 or TRBD2 (6 bases each). Germline loops: CDR1 LGHDT, CDR2 YNNKEL (reference sequence). CDR3 length equals 14 residues. Trimming took off 1 base at V and 9 bases at J, with 13 bases between the two ends. In nucleotides, the CDR3 is TGTGCCAGCAGCCAAGGGTCTCGGGGGCCTGAGCAGTTCTTC. This sequence encodes CASSQGSRGPEQFF.

The gene calls are TRBV7-6 and TRBJ2-7; TRBD1 matches 8 bases. After removal of 4 bases from V and 3 bases from J, the junction contained 11 bases not matched to a gene. The V gene's germline CDR1 is SGHVS and CDR2 FNYEAQ. This CDR3 has 16 amino acids. CDR3 sequence: CASSSEPDGQGYEQYF. CDR3 nucleotides: TGTGCCAGCAGCTCAGAACCAGACGGACAGGGCTACGAGCAGTACTTC. The full variable domain, in which reference TRBV7-6 and TRBJ2-7 provide the parts outside the CDR3, is GAGVSQSPRYKVTKRGQDVALRCDPISGHVSLYWYRQALGQGPEFLTYFNYEAQQDKSGLPNDRFSAERPEGSISTLTIQRTEQRDSAMYRCASSSEPDGQGYEQYFGPGTRLTVT.

This CDR3 is CASSLTSISYNEQFF. The DNA of the CDR3 is TGTGCCAGCAGTTTGACTAGCATAAGTTACAATGAGCAGTTCTTC. The rearrangement uses TRBV6-5 and TRBJ2-1; TRBD2 aligns across 7 bases. Germline V CDR1 and CDR2: MNHEY, SVGAGI. V was clipped by 4 bases and J by 4 bases; unmatched bases: 7. The CDR3 contains 15 residues.

This chain links TRBV10-2 with TRBJ2-6; TRBD1 might be the D (5 bases). Trimming took 3 bases from V and 0 from J, leaving 12 bases between them. From germline, CDR1 is WSHSY and CDR2 SAAADI. The CDR3 has 17 amino acids. The CDR3, as DNA: TGCGCCAGCAGTGAAAGACAGATAATCTCTGGGGCCAACGTCCTGACTTTC. Its translation is CASSERQIISGANVLTF.

Comments on this clonotype: One junction end does not reproduce the germline sequence, and a read error may be involved. The chain joins TRBV27 to TRBJ2-1; D possibly matches TRBD1 or TRBD2 (5 bases each). The CDR3 consists of 17 residues. Germline-derived CDR1 and CDR2 are MNHEY and SMNVEV (reference sequence). CDR3 sequence reads: CASSLSARGVSYEEQFF. In DNA, the CDR3 is TGTGCCAGCAGTTTATCGGCAAGGGGAGTGTCCTACGAGGAGCAGTTCTTT.

This clonotype is judged large. The chain is built from TRBV27 and TRBJ2-2; the match to TRBD2 covers 13 bases. The CDR3 spans 17 residues. V lost 10 bases to trimming and J lost 0 bases; unmatched junction nucleotides: 8. Germline V gives CDR1 MNHEY, CDR2 SMNVEV (reference sequence). CDR3 nucleotides: TGTGCCACCCGGCGGGGACTAGCGGGGACGAACACCGGGGAGCTGTTTTTT. It translates to CATRRGLAGTNTGELFF.

The chain recombines TRBV10-3 with TRBJ2-4; weak D call: TRBD2 (6 bases). Germline loops: CDR1 ENHRY, CDR2 SYGVKD. The CDR3 contains 13 residues. V was cut by 10 bases and J by 8 bases, with 18 bases left in between. CDR3 residues: CATGTGATDIQYF. The CDR3 bases are TGTGCCACGGGGACGGGAGCCACAGACATTCAGTACTTC.

This clonotype came up many times. The CDR3 region has the DNA TGTGCCAGCAGCTTAGGGCCCCGGAGTCAGACTGTCGAGCAGTTCTTC. This gives the protein CASSLGPRSQTVEQFF. The chain couples TRBV7-2 to TRBJ2-1; D ambiguous. Germline CDR1 is SGHTA and CDR2 is FQGNSA. V was cut by 1 base and J by 10 bases, with 20 bases left in between. The CDR3 is 16 amino acids.

This clonotype was detected only once. The chain combines TRBV27 with TRBJ2-5; TRBD1 is a possible D gene (6 bases). V dropped 4 bases and J dropped 7 bases, with 10 bases sitting between them. Germline CDR1 is MNHEY and CDR2 is SMNVEV (reference sequence). The CDR3 has 12 residues. The CDR3 reads CASSSLGGTQYF. In DNA form, the CDR3 reads TGTGCCAGCAGTTCCCTAGGGGGGACCCAGTACTTC.

A note on this clonotype: A read error may produce the germline difference seen at one junction end. This sequence joins TRBV7-9 and TRBJ2-3, with a tentative D call TRBD1 (6 bases). This CDR3 contains 15 residues. Per germline, CDR1 SEHNR and CDR2 FQNEAQ (reference sequence). The CDR3 sequence is CARSLLAVSTGTQFF. CDR3 bases: TGTGCCCGCAGCTTACTGGCTGTGAGCACAGGGACGCAGTTTTTT. The whole variable domain, filled in from reference TRBV7-9 and TRBJ2-3, reads DTGVSQNPRHKITKRGQNVTFRCDPISEHNRLYWYRQTLGQGPEFLTYFQNEAQLEKSRLLSDRFSAERPKGSFSTLEIQRTEQGDSAMYLCARSLLAVSTGTQFFGPGTRLTVL.

In its sample, this clonotype was seen a few times. The chain has TRBV3-1 and TRBJ2-1; 8 nucleotides align to TRBD2. CDR1 and CDR2 from the germline V gene are LGHDT and YNNKEL (reference sequence). This CDR3 comprises 14 residues. J gave up 2 bases and V 5 bases, and 2 bases lay outside the gene matches. The CDR3 bases are TGTGCCAGCAGCAGAGCGGGGGCCTACAATGAGCAGTTCTTC. Its protein product is CASSRAGAYNEQFF.

The chain is built from TRBV6-1 and TRBJ2-7; possible D gene TRBD1, 5 bases. The V end was cut by 2 bases, the J end by 0 bases, with 8 bases between. Germline V gives CDR1 MNHNS, CDR2 SASEGT. The CDR3 extends over 14 amino acids. CDR3 sequence: CASSERGSSYEQYF. The CDR3 bases are TGTGCCAGCAGTGAAAGGGGCAGCTCCTACGAGCAGTACTTC.

This clonotype was seen at least ten times. This sequence joins TRBV27 and TRBJ1-3; no firm D call. Germline assignment: CDR1 MNHEY and CDR2 SMNVEV (reference sequence). V lost 3 bases and J lost 0, with 3 bases in between. This CDR3 has 13 residues. CDR3 in DNA: TGTGCCAGCAGTTTTAGCTCTGGAAACACCATATATTTT. Encoded protein: CASSFSSGNTIYF.